This is a list of T cell receptor beta chains from one sample in a study of T-cell memory formation after mild COVID-19. Via MiXCR, TCRdb re-called the 5' RACE reads, giving one row per CDR3 protein. Among approximately 490,000 distinct CDR3 sequences, about 20% were seen once, and the ten largest hold under 15%. Material: PBMCs or a T cell subset sorted from them (not recorded which). These receptors originate from an adult woman who had mild COVID-19 (a few samples of this study predate the infection). Cell type and time point are not known. CDR3s include the opening cysteine and the closing phenylalanine or tryptophan. The order of the fields is D gene, clone size, V gene, J gene, CDR3 protein, CDR3 DNA. A D gene is named only where the DNA matches it firmly. Clone size, where shown, is once, few, many, or a class for clones that have expanded.

D: .
size: few
V: TRBV6-6
J: TRBJ1-2
CDR3: CASSSRTNYGYTF
DNA: TGTGCCAGCAGTTCGAGGACTAACTATGGCTACACCTTC

D: .
size: few
V: TRBV20-1
J: TRBJ2-1
CDR3: CSASVATRANEQFF
DNA: TGCAGTGCTAGCGTCGCGACACGTGCCAATGAGCAGTTCTTC

D: .
size: .
V: TRBV7-8
J: TRBJ2-3
CDR3: CASSLEGSAPADTQYF
DNA: TGTGCCAGCAGCTTAGAGGGCAGTGCCCCTGCAGATACGCAGTATTTT

D: .
size: few
V: TRBV7-2
J: TRBJ1-2
CDR3: CASSLEFTRGYGYTF
DNA: TGTGCCAGCAGCTTAGAGTTCACCAGGGGATATGGCTACACCTTC

D: TRBD2
size: few
V: TRBV6-2/TRBV6-3
J: TRBJ2-3
CDR3: CASSSFGGGTDTQYF
DNA: TGTGCCAGCAGTTCTTTCGGGGGGGGCACAGATACGCAGTATTTT

D: .
size: few
V: TRBV7-9
J: TRBJ2-7
CDR3: CASSRSPGKFYEQYF
DNA: TGTGCCAGCAGCAGGTCTCCGGGAAAGTTCTACGAGCAGTACTTC

D: .
size: few
V: TRBV5-1
J: TRBJ2-5
CDR3: CASSFLARETQYF
DNA: TGCGCCAGCAGCTTTCTAGCCCGGGAGACCCAGTACTTC

D: .
size: few
V: TRBV30
J: TRBJ1-4
CDR3: CAWSGSGEKLFF
DNA: TGTGCCTGGAGTGGTAGTGGCGAAAAACTGTTTTTT

D: .
size: few
V: TRBV6-4
J: TRBJ2-2
CDR3: CASSPGFGGPTGELFF
DNA: TGTGCCAGCAGTCCTGGTTTCGGGGGACCTACCGGGGAGCTGTTTTTT

D: .
size: .
V: TRBV4-1
J: TRBJ2-7
CDR3: CASSQATSNSYEQYF
DNA: TGCGCCAGCAGCCAAGCTACTAGCAATTCCTACGAGCAGTACTTC

D: .
size: .
V: TRBV15
J: TRBJ1-5
CDR3: CATSRDLGEGQPQHF
DNA: TGTGCCACCAGCAGAGATTTGGGGGAAGGCCAGCCCCAGCATTTT

D: .
size: few
V: TRBV11-3
J: TRBJ2-4
CDR3: CASSGRGTGIQYF
DNA: TGTGCCAGCAGTGGACGTGGGACTGGCATTCAGTACTTC

D: TRBD1
size: .
V: TRBV5-1
J: TRBJ1-2
CDR3: CASSAGTGFGYTF
DNA: TGCGCCAGCAGCGCGGGGACAGGGTTTGGCTACACCTTC

D: TRBD2
size: .
V: TRBV29-1
J: TRBJ2-3
CDR3: CSVVTSGSTDTQYF
DNA: TGCAGCGTTGTCACTAGCGGGAGTACAGATACGCAGTATTTT

D: .
size: .
V: TRBV9
J: TRBJ1-1
CDR3: CASSVDGGRNTEAFF
DNA: TGTGCCAGCAGCGTGGACGGAGGGAGGAACACTGAAGCTTTCTTT

D: TRBD2
size: .
V: TRBV5-1
J: TRBJ2-5
CDR3: CASSAGDQETQYF
DNA: TGCGCCAGCAGCGCGGGGGACCAAGAGACCCAGTACTTC

D: TRBD1
size: .
V: TRBV7-9
J: TRBJ1-1
CDR3: CASSSRQGKTSGNTEAFF
DNA: TGTGCCAGCAGCAGCCGACAGGGGAAAACGTCGGGGAACACTGAAGCTTTCTTT